The present TCR beta chain was sequenced within a study of blood T cell repertoires in COVID-19. Study-level background: Spain, Italy and the United States supplied samples that represented acute and convalescent COVID-19.

Seattle patients were enrolled during active infection and followed longitudinally. In the study's own analysis: It was from reference gene primer amplification that nucleated cell counts were estimated. Assay used: immunoSEQ multiplex PCR; TCRdb lists only in-frame clones, some missing. V, J and clone size derive from that table, while D and trimming were established from the DNA sequence. The table lists about 370,000 clones, roughly 90% of them singletons. In its sample, this clone was seen once. CDR3 length: 15 amino acids. J gave up 15 bases and V 5 bases, and 18 bases lay outside the gene matches. Germline V gene data show CDR1 as MDHEN and CDR2 as SYDVKM.

This sequence originates from a woman in her 30s with COVID-19, enrolled during active disease. The sample was peripheral blood. The J gene is TRBJ2-1, the V gene TRBV28, with TRBD2 matching 8 bases. For the CDR3, the DNA is TGTGCCAGCAGTACCCGGGGGGGCGTGCGTTTGCAGGGGTTCTTC. It specifies CASSTRGGVRLQGFF.